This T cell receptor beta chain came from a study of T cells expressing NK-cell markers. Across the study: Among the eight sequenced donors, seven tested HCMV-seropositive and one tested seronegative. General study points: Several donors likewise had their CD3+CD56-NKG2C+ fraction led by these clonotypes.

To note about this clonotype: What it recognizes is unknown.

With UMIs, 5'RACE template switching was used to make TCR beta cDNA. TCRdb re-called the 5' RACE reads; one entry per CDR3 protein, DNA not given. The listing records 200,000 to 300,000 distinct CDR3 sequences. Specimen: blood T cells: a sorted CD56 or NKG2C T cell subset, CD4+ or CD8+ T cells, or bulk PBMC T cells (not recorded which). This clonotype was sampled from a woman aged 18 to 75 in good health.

CDR3 residues: CASSPGGRGYTF. The genes are TRBV18 and TRBJ1-2; as DNA is missing, the TRBD1 call by TCRdb cannot be tested. Per the germline V gene, CDR1 is KGHSH and CDR2 is LQKENI. The CDR3 spans 12 residues.